Listed below are T cell receptor beta chains from one sample, sequenced in a study of cytomegalovirus exposure and HLA in healthy donors. The repertoire was sequenced with immunoSEQ multiplex PCR; TCRdb's copy has only in-frame clones and lacks some. The sample carries over 200,000 clones, almost 90% recorded once. Material for sequencing was PBMCs. These receptors were taken from a woman aged 18-29 years in good health and CMV-seronegative. CDR3s leave out the opening cysteine and the closing phenylalanine or tryptophan. Each record gives: V gene, clone size, D gene, CDR3 protein. A D gene is named only where the DNA matches it firmly. Size tells how often a clone was seen (once, few, many) or the class of an expanded clone, and some rows leave it out.

V gene: TRBV7-9; clone size: -; D gene: -; CDR3 protein: ASSKVGPQETQY
V gene: TRBV4-3; clone size: -; D gene: TRBD1; CDR3 protein: ASSQFTGETEAF
V gene: TRBV25-1; clone size: -; D gene: TRBD1; CDR3 protein: ASSGGTGDYGYT
V gene: TRBV25-1; clone size: -; D gene: -; CDR3 protein: ASRLTGSGELF
V gene: TRBV14; clone size: -; D gene: -; CDR3 protein: ASSQHRRAQGDTQY
V gene: TRBV6-4; clone size: -; D gene: -; CDR3 protein: ASSKAATDTQY
V gene: TRBV10-2; clone size: -; D gene: -; CDR3 protein: ASKPGHTYEQY
V gene: TRBV30; clone size: -; D gene: -; CDR3 protein: ACPARAGGNTIY
V gene: TRBV19; clone size: -; D gene: TRBD1; CDR3 protein: ASSLQGAADTQY
V gene: TRBV4-3; clone size: once; D gene: TRBD1; CDR3 protein: ASSQDPQGASYNEQF
V gene: TRBV7-2; clone size: -; D gene: TRBD2; CDR3 protein: ASSRGGGSRYNEQF
V gene: TRBV28; clone size: -; D gene: TRBD2; CDR3 protein: ASIGGMASGRNSYEQY
V gene: TRBV2; clone size: -; D gene: -; CDR3 protein: ASSEGRGSYEQY
V gene: TRBV5-5; clone size: few; D gene: TRBD2; CDR3 protein: ASSSGAGGPVTQY
V gene: TRBV30; clone size: medium-sized; D gene: -; CDR3 protein: AWSLTPGDAGELF
V gene: TRBV5-1; clone size: -; D gene: -; CDR3 protein: ASSLSQTTAEQF
V gene: TRBV7-9; clone size: -; D gene: TRBD2; CDR3 protein: ASSGLAGVTQY
V gene: TRBV6-1; clone size: -; D gene: -; CDR3 protein: ASSDRGSYTGELF
V gene: TRBV4-1; clone size: -; D gene: TRBD2; CDR3 protein: ASSQRLAGGAGELF
V gene: TRBV29-1; clone size: -; D gene: -; CDR3 protein: SVMDGGRTEAF
V gene: TRBV7-9; clone size: once; D gene: TRBD2; CDR3 protein: ASSLGGLVYEQF
V gene: TRBV28; clone size: -; D gene: -; CDR3 protein: ASTPGVGYEQY
V gene: TRBV27; clone size: -; D gene: -; CDR3 protein: ASRVTASRYNEQF
V gene: TRBV9; clone size: -; D gene: -; CDR3 protein: ASSVSATSYEQY
V gene: TRBV6-1; clone size: few; D gene: -; CDR3 protein: ASRPNRVGIHEQY
V gene: TRBV18; clone size: -; D gene: -; CDR3 protein: ASSTLQGSSGNTIY
V gene: TRBV28; clone size: once; D gene: -; CDR3 protein: ASSLRGGPGYPWANYGYT
V gene: TRBV6-5; clone size: once; D gene: -; CDR3 protein: ASRGGNTIY
V gene: TRBV28; clone size: -; D gene: -; CDR3 protein: ASSFGGANEKLF
V gene: TRBV5-6; clone size: -; D gene: -; CDR3 protein: ASRETGALGDTEAF
V gene: TRBV19; clone size: -; D gene: TRBD2; CDR3 protein: ASSSRRERSTDTQY
V gene: TRBV25-1; clone size: -; D gene: -; CDR3 protein: ASSESGAPEQF
V gene: TRBV6-5; clone size: -; D gene: -; CDR3 protein: ASSYGQPDTQY
V gene: TRBV5-1; clone size: -; D gene: TRBD1; CDR3 protein: ASSADPGQGYNEQF
V gene: TRBV27; clone size: -; D gene: TRBD1; CDR3 protein: ASRYDREHGYT
V gene: TRBV7-2; clone size: few; D gene: -; CDR3 protein: ASSYVGTLYEQY